This T cell receptor beta chain was profiled in a study of blood T cell repertoires in COVID-19. The wider study: Spain, Italy and the United States supplied samples that represented acute and convalescent COVID-19. T cells, B-cell-depleted T cells, or PBMCs supplied cDNA or gDNA.

The method was immunoSEQ multiplex PCR; TCRdb's version includes in-frame clones alone and lacks a portion of them. The table shows roughly 450,000 clones, with about 90% occurring only once. Trimming cost V 4 bases and J 0 bases, with 14 bases left between them. The CDR3 length is 15 residues. The germline gives CDR1 SGDLS, CDR2 YYNGEE. Enrollees, about 18 to 95 years old, lived in about two dozen US areas. Donors of Cohort 3 who recovered were those that had two negative PCRs, clearance, or symptom resolution. The sample comprised PBMCs or T cells enriched from blood (not recorded which). The receptor was isolated from a man aged 18 to 30 who had recovered from COVID-19. The chain has TRBV9 and TRBJ2-7; D is possibly TRBD2 (6 bases). In DNA form, the CDR3 reads TGTGCCAGCAGCTTCCGGGACGGGAGCTCCTACGAGCAGTACTTC. Its protein is CASSFRDGSSYEQYF.